This passage covers 28 T cell receptor beta chains from one sample sequenced in a study of vaccination and CD4 T cells after COVID-19. Treatment given: approximately nine-day PBMC culture with coronavirus spike peptide pools or control peptides (ViraFEST assay). Their antigen targets remain unknown. Cultured CD4+ T-cell DNA underwent Oncomine TCR Beta short-read sequencing. In TCRdb, the PCR reads were re-called with MiXCR into one record per CDR3 protein. The data hold some 20,000 distinct CDR3 sequences, with about 42% observed a single time. The sequenced sample was CD4+ T cells from blood, cultured in vitro, obtained before SARS-CoV-2 vaccination. Receptor source: a human donor who had recovered from COVID-19.

By share, this clonotype counts as medium-sized (0.01 to 0.1%). The V gene is TRBV19, the J gene TRBJ1-2, with D unclear. Trimming left V 4 bases short and J 3 bases short, with 9 bases between. CDR1 LNHDA and CDR2 SQIVND come from the germline V gene (reference sequence). The CDR3 length is 13 residues. CDR3 amino acids: CASSTGPHYGYTF. CDR3 nucleotide sequence: TGTGCCAGTAGTACCGGACCCCACTATGGCTACACCTTC.

This clonotype is classed as medium-sized. The chain uses TRBV15 and TRBJ2-3; D assignment may be TRBD1 or TRBD2 (6 bases each). The CDR3 totals 17 residues. The germline CDR1 and CDR2 sequences are LNHNV and YYDKDF (reference sequence). V gave up 1 base and J gave up 3 bases, with 17 bases separating them. The CDR3 DNA reads TGTGCCACCAGCAGAGTATCGGGGGCAACCAGAACAGATACGCAGTATTTT. Translated, it gives CATSRVSGATRTDTQYF.

This clonotype was seen more than once but under ten times. This chain joins TRBV6-1 and TRBJ1-1, with TRBD1 matching 7 bases. The CDR3 runs 13 residues. CDR1 and CDR2 (germline): MNHNS, SASEGT. V shed 5 bases, J shed 6 bases, and the junction held 6 bases outside the gene matches. CDR3 residues: CASSQQGWPEAFF. CDR3 DNA: TGTGCCAGCAGTCAACAGGGGTGGCCTGAAGCTTTCTTT.

The rearrangement uses TRBV7-3 and TRBJ1-1, with D uncertain. Trimming pared 4 bases from V and 3 bases from J, leaving 12 bases between. Germline assignment: CDR1 SGHTA and CDR2 FQGTGA. The CDR3 runs 14 residues. DNA of the CDR3: TGTGCCAGCAGCTCAGACCAATCTTACACTGAAGCTTTCTTT. It codes for CASSSDQSYTEAFF.

CDR3 in DNA: TGTGCCAGTAGTGGTTCGGGGAATTCACCCCTCCACTTT. Amino acid sequence: CASSGSGNSPLHF. The V call is TRBV19, the J call TRBJ1-6; D gene uncertain. Trimming took 5 bases from V and 7 from J, leaving 9 bases between them. This CDR3 contains 13 residues. From germline, CDR1 is LNHDA and CDR2 SQIVND (reference sequence).

This clonotype was seen only a few times. The chain employs TRBV6-1 and TRBJ1-1; D remains ambiguous. The CDR3 totals 13 residues. Germline V CDR1 and CDR2: MNHNS, SASEGT. Trimming cost V 6 bases and J 0 bases, with 8 bases left between them. The CDR3 nucleotides read TGTGCCAGCAGGGGCCAGTTGAACACTGAAGCTTTCTTT. This encodes CASRGQLNTEAFF.

This chain joins TRBV29-1 and TRBJ2-5; 9 positions match TRBD2. Germline loops: CDR1 SQVTM, CDR2 ANQGSEA. With 4 bases clipped from V and 5 bases from J, the junction kept 11 bases outside the gene matches. The CDR3 contains 15 residues. CDR3 protein: CSVGFPSGILETQYF. The CDR3 DNA reads TGCAGCGTTGGTTTCCCTAGCGGGATCCTGGAGACCCAGTACTTC.

Only a few counts were recorded for this clonotype. The chain combines TRBV7-2 with TRBJ1-3, with 10 positions matching TRBD1. V trimming: 2 bases; J trimming: 0 bases; junction bases outside the gene matches: 4. The germline V gene has CDR1 SGHTA and CDR2 FQGNSA. This CDR3 spans 17 amino acids. CDR3 sequence (DNA): TGTGCCAGCAGCTTATACGGGACAGGGGACTCTGGAAACACCATATATTTT. Translated: CASSLYGTGDSGNTIYF.

The gene calls are TRBV29-1 and TRBJ1-1; possibly TRBD1 for D (6 bases). V lost 6 bases and J lost 6, with 8 bases in between. The germline V gene has CDR1 SQVTM and CDR2 ANQGSEA. CDR3 length: 10 amino acids. This chain's CDR3 is CSVRTAEAFF. For the CDR3, the DNA is TGCAGCGTAAGGACAGCTGAAGCTTTCTTT.

This clonotype came up a few times. This rearrangement joins TRBV6-1 to TRBJ2-1, with a weak D call TRBD2 (5 bases). This CDR3 region has 12 residues. Germline loops: CDR1 MNHNS, CDR2 SASEGT. V was pared by 6 bases and J by 9 bases, with 12 bases between. CDR3: CASRRARGEQFF. Written as DNA, the CDR3 is TGTGCCAGCAGGAGGGCTCGGGGTGAGCAGTTCTTC.

CDR3 sequence: CASSPRQSGYTF. The DNA for the CDR3 is TGTGCCAGCAGCCCTAGACAGTCTGGCTACACCTTC. The genes are TRBV12-3 or TRBV12-4 and TRBJ1-2; possibly TRBD1 for D (5 bases). The ends were cut back, 6 bases at V and 7 bases at J, with 12 bases in the middle. The length of the CDR3 is 12 residues.

V is TRBV10-3 and J is TRBJ2-2, with TRBD1 matching 10 bases. V dropped 3 bases and J dropped 5; count of bases not matched to a gene: 9. Germline loops: CDR1 ENHRY, CDR2 SYGVKD. The CDR3 contains 17 residues. The CDR3 protein is CAISDPDRGRLTGELFF. The CDR3 DNA reads as TGTGCCATCAGTGACCCCGACAGGGGGCGGTTAACCGGGGAGCTGTTTTTT.

The V and J genes are TRBV20-1 and TRBJ2-1; 11 nucleotides agree with TRBD2. The CDR3 spans 19 residues. The germline V gene has CDR1 DFQATT and CDR2 SNEGSKA (reference sequence). The V segment lost 5 bases and the J segment 0 bases; nucleotides outside the gene matches: 15. The CDR3 DNA follows: TGCAGTGCTTCCAGCCGACTAGCGGGACTCCCGAGCTCCTACAATGAGCAGTTCTTC. Translated, it gives CSASSRLAGLPSSYNEQFF.

In this sample, this clonotype turned up once. The chain links TRBV7-9 to TRBJ1-1, with D unresolved. The CDR3 is 15 residues long. The ends were cut back, 7 bases at V and 5 bases at J, with 20 bases in the middle. Germline V gene sequence: CDR1 SEHNR, CDR2 FQNEAQ (reference sequence). CDR3 DNA sequence: TGTGCCAGCACTTCGACGAGCAGGACGAGTACTGAAGCTTTCTTT. Translation gives CASTSTSRTSTEAFF.

J is TRBJ2-3 and V is TRBV7-9; weak D call: TRBD2 (5 bases). Deletions cut 5 bases from V and 3 bases from J, with 12 bases between. There are 14 residues in the CDR3. Germline CDR1 SEHNR, CDR2 FQNEAQ (reference sequence). CDR3 in amino acids: CASSHGRATDTQYF. The CDR3 region has the DNA TGTGCCAGCAGCCATGGGCGGGCGACAGATACGCAGTATTTT.

This chain uses TRBV19 with TRBJ2-7; no clear D. The CDR3 has 14 amino acids. Germline assignment: CDR1 LNHDA and CDR2 SQIVND (reference sequence). Trimming cost V 3 bases and J 1 base, with 10 bases left between them. CDR3 sequence: CASSIQASSYEQYF. DNA of the CDR3: TGTGCCAGTAGTATTCAGGCCTCTTCCTACGAGCAGTACTTC.

This chain links TRBV6-2 or TRBV6-3 with TRBJ2-3; D gene ambiguous. The CDR3 spans 13 residues. Trimming removed 5 bases at V and 4 bases at J, with 10 bases between. Germline CDR1 and CDR2: MNHEY and SVGEGT. The CDR3 region is CASSTDWADTQYF. In nucleotides, the CDR3 is TGTGCCAGCAGTACCGATTGGGCAGATACGCAGTATTTT.

The sample holds a few counts of this clonotype. The chain is built from TRBV19 and TRBJ2-3; D gene uncertain. Germline values: CDR1 LNHDA, CDR2 SQIVND (reference sequence). The CDR3 has 15 amino acids. V dropped 0 bases and J dropped 0 bases, with 7 bases sitting between them. CDR3 bases: TGTGCCAGTAGTATAGAGGTCAGGAGCACAGATACGCAGTATTTT. Translating it yields CASSIEVRSTDTQYF.

The genes are TRBV27 and TRBJ1-5; D not resolved. The CDR3 covers 16 residues. The germline CDR1 and CDR2 sequences are MNHEY and SMNVEV (reference sequence). The V end lost 5 bases, the J end lost 0 bases, and 14 bases lay between the germline ends. The CDR3 bases are TGTGCCAGCAGTGCTAAAGGGCCTTATAGCAATCAGCCCCAGCATTTT. It translates to CASSAKGPYSNQPQHF.

This clonotype was seen only a few times. The CDR3 DNA reads TGTGCCAGCAGCTTGGCGGGACATACGAACACTGAAGCTTTCTTT. It encodes CASSLAGHTNTEAFF. The chain is built from TRBV7-2 and TRBJ1-1; perhaps TRBD1 as D (6 bases). This CDR3 spans 15 amino acids. The ends were cut back, 3 bases at V and 1 base at J, with 12 bases in the middle. Germline loops: CDR1 SGHTA, CDR2 FQGNSA.

The chain has TRBV7-2 and TRBJ2-5, with 7 bases matching TRBD2. The CDR3 is 15 residues long. Trimming removed 3 bases from V and 5 bases from J; junction bases left unmatched: 9. Germline CDR1 SGHTA, CDR2 FQGNSA. In DNA form, the CDR3 reads TGTGCCAGCAGCTTCAACCGGGACTATTGGGAGACCCAGTACTTC. Amino acids: CASSFNRDYWETQYF.

This clonotype was counted between two and nine times. The rearrangement links TRBV20-1 to TRBJ2-3; 8 bases fit TRBD2. Trimming at V came to 0 bases and at J to 0 bases, leaving 5 bases not matched to a gene. Per germline, CDR1 DFQATT and CDR2 SNEGSKA (reference sequence). This CDR3 is built from 16 residues. The CDR3 protein is CSARDLLAVSTDTQYF. For the CDR3, the DNA is TGCAGTGCTAGAGATCTACTAGCGGTTAGCACAGATACGCAGTATTTT.

In the case of this clonotype: It may be a read error: a sequence one base away is much more abundant. The chain is built from TRBV5-4 and TRBJ2-5; 7 bases fit TRBD2. Germline assignment: CDR1 SGHNT and CDR2 YYREEE (reference sequence). The ends lost 3 bases at V and 2 bases at J; junction bases unmatched: 1. The CDR3 totals 13 residues. In nucleotides, the CDR3 is TGTGCCAGCAGCTGGGGGGGTCAAGAGACCCAGTACTTC. Residues: CASSWGGQETQYF.

The rearrangement uses TRBV28 and TRBJ1-3; D not resolved. Germline V gene lookup returns CDR1 MDHEN and CDR2 SYDVKM. V was shortened by 4 bases and J by 6 bases, with 13 bases between the two germline ends. The CDR3 extends over 14 amino acids. Here the CDR3 DNA reads TGTGCCAGCAGTTCCCACGGGGTAGAAAACACCATATATTTT. It codes for CASSSHGVENTIYF.

The chain carries TRBV6-1 and TRBJ1-5; D remains unclear. The germline CDR1 and CDR2 sequences are MNHNS and SASEGT. This CDR3 is 11 amino acids long. V lost 4 bases and J lost 12, with 10 bases in between. The DNA for the CDR3 is TGTGCCAGCAGTGTCCAAGGACTCCAGCATTTT. Encoded protein: CASSVQGLQHF.

J is TRBJ2-5 and V is TRBV7-2, with D maybe TRBD2 (6 bases). Germline V lookup: CDR1 SGHTA, CDR2 FQGNSA. Trimming pared 1 base from V and 1 base from J, leaving 10 bases between. CDR3 length: 15 residues. CDR3 loop: CASSLGLGGQETQYF. The CDR3 DNA reads TGTGCCAGCAGCTTAGGTTTGGGGGGCCAAGAGACCCAGTACTTC.

This clonotype has just one count. The V call is TRBV28, the J call TRBJ1-6, with D unresolved. The CDR3 sequence is 12 residues long. V was shortened by 10 bases and J by 13 bases, with 17 bases between the two germline ends. CDR1 and CDR2 from the germline V gene are MDHEN and SYDVKM. CDR3 coding DNA: TGTGCCAACTCTAGGTCAGGTTTGCCCCTCCACTTT. Protein product: CANSRSGLPLHF.

The J gene is TRBJ1-1, the V gene TRBV7-2, with 10 positions matching TRBD1. The CDR3 loop spans 13 amino acids. The J segment lost 10 bases and the V segment lost 1 base, leaving 3 bases of the junction unmatched. Germline values: CDR1 SGHTA, CDR2 FQGNSA. CDR3 region: CASSLGRDRGAFF. The CDR3 DNA reads as TGTGCCAGCAGCTTAGGTAGGGACAGGGGAGCTTTCTTT.